These 29 T cell receptor beta chains share one sample of origin, sequenced in a study of PD-1 blockade in classical Hodgkin lymphoma. Following autologous stem cell transplantation, relapse occurred in every patient, and exposure to brentuximab vedotin varied. The protocol was immunoSEQ multiplex PCR, while the TCRdb copy is restricted to in-frame clones and leaves out a portion. Among about 58,000 clones listed, more than 70% were seen once. This material consisted of peripheral blood mononuclear cells (PBMCs), taken before the second cycle of nivolumab. The receptors were sampled from a human donor with classical Hodgkin lymphoma.

The chain combines TRBV5-1 with TRBJ1-6; D uncertain. Trimming left V 4 bases short and J 10 bases short, with 12 bases between. Germline V lookup: CDR1 SGHRS, CDR2 YFSETQ. The CDR3 has 13 amino acids. In DNA, the CDR3 is TGCGCCAGCAGCCCGGGAGCCGGGTCACCCCTCCACTTT. Translating it yields CASSPGAGSPLHF.

This chain connects TRBV11-3 to TRBJ2-5, with 10 bases aligning to TRBD2. The CDR3 has 15 amino acids. The trim removed 3 bases at V and 3 bases at J, leaving 4 bases unmatched. Germline CDR1 and CDR2: SGHNT and YENEEA. The DNA of the CDR3 is TGTGCCAGCAGCTTTGGGACTAGCGTTGAAGAGACCCAGTACTTC. Translation: CASSFGTSVEETQYF.

This clone has a single count. This sequence joins TRBV6-5 and TRBJ1-1; TRBD1 matches 7 bases. CDR1 MNHEY and CDR2 SVGAGI come from the germline V gene. V dropped 6 bases and J dropped 11; count of bases not matched to a gene: 9. CDR3 length: 12 residues. Here the CDR3 reads CASRSQGLKAFF. The CDR3 DNA is TGTGCCAGCAGGTCACAGGGGCTGAAGGCTTTCTTT.

The chain employs TRBV9 and TRBJ2-3; 11 bases match TRBD2. There are 15 residues in the CDR3. Germline CDR1 SGDLS, CDR2 YYNGEE. V lost 5 bases, J lost 8 bases, and 10 bases stayed unmatched. The CDR3 coding sequence is TGTGCCAGCAGGGGGACTAGCGGTGGTGGAAGTACGCAGTATTTT. Residues: CASRGTSGGGSTQYF.

The CDR3 DNA sequence: TGTGCCAGCAGGGGGGACTACTACACCGGGGAGCTGTTTTTT. Protein sequence: CASRGDYYTGELFF. The chain joins TRBV28 to TRBJ2-2, with 7 bases identical to TRBD2. The J segment lost 3 bases and the V segment lost 6 bases, leaving 4 bases of the junction unmatched. This CDR3 region has 14 residues. Germline loops: CDR1 MDHEN, CDR2 SYDVKM.

The chain combines TRBV30 with TRBJ2-7, with 8 bases lining up with TRBD1. Germline V gene sequence: CDR1 GTSNPN, CDR2 SVGIG (reference sequence). The CDR3 totals 13 residues. Trimming cost V 1 base and J 5 bases; bases outside gene matches: 4. CDR3 bases: TGTGCCTGGAGTGCCTGGACAGGGAACGAGCAGTACTTC. Encoded protein: CAWSAWTGNEQYF.

The chain links TRBV7-8 to TRBJ1-3; tentatively, D is TRBD1 (6 bases). The CDR3 has 16 amino acids. The V gene lost 2 bases and the J gene lost 3 bases, with 14 bases spanning the gap. Germline V gives CDR1 SGHVS, CDR2 FQNEAQ. The CDR3: CASSLSGVRVGNTIYF. CDR3 in DNA: TGTGCCAGCAGCTTATCAGGGGTTAGGGTTGGAAACACCATATATTTT.

This chain uses TRBV6-1 with TRBJ1-5, with 10 positions matching TRBD1. The germline V gene has CDR1 MNHNS and CDR2 SASEGT. The CDR3 runs to 15 residues. Germline trimming cut 6 bases from V and 12 bases from J; bases unmatched to any gene: 14. Here the CDR3 reads CASRADRGLVENQHF. The CDR3 nucleotides read TGTGCCAGCAGGGCCGACAGGGGGCTTGTGGAGAACCAGCATTTT.

A word on this clone: The junction and the germline gene differ at one end; a read error may be behind it. The rearrangement links TRBV5-1 to TRBJ1-1; maybe TRBD1 (5 bases). This CDR3 has 16 amino acids. CDR1 is SGHRS and CDR2 is YFSETQ in the germline V gene. The CDR3 loop reads CASTLLIGSKGTEAFF. As DNA, the CDR3 is TGCGCCAGCACCTTGCTTATCGGGTCTAAGGGGACTGAAGCTTTCTTT.

The chain couples TRBV7-9 to TRBJ1-5; D uncertain. The CDR3 contains 13 residues. V was cut by 3 bases and J by 3 bases, with 6 bases left in between. Germline loops: CDR1 SEHNR, CDR2 FQNEAQ (reference sequence). CDR3 nucleotide sequence: TGTGCCAGCAGCTTGGGAAACAATCAGCCCCAGCATTTT. It encodes CASSLGNNQPQHF. The full variable domain, its missing parts supplied by reference TRBV7-9 and TRBJ1-5, is DTGVSQNPRHKITKRGQNVTFRCDPISEHNRLYWYRQTLGQGPEFLTYFQNEAQLEKSRLLSDRFSAERPKGSFSTLEIQRTEQGDSAMYLCASSLGNNQPQHFGDGTRLSIL.

The CDR3 DNA reads TGTGCCAGCAGCTTAGTTTCTAACTATGGCTACACCTTC. Its translation: CASSLVSNYGYTF. V is TRBV7-9 and J is TRBJ1-2, with unresolved D. V was clipped by 1 base and J by 0 bases, with 3 bases between them. Germline lookup yields CDR1 SEHNR and CDR2 FQNEAQ (reference sequence). This CDR3 spans 13 amino acids.

The V and J genes are TRBV28 and TRBJ2-6, with D perhaps being TRBD1 or TRBD2 (5 bases each). Germline loops: CDR1 MDHEN, CDR2 SYDVKM. V shed 0 bases and J shed 0 bases, with 12 bases lying between them. There are 18 residues in the CDR3. This CDR3 reads CASSLWGREISGANVLTF. In nucleotides, the CDR3 is TGTGCCAGCAGTTTATGGGGACGGGAAATCTCTGGGGCCAACGTCCTGACTTTC. The full variable domain, its missing parts supplied by reference TRBV28 and TRBJ2-6, is DVKVTQSSRYLVKRTGEKVFLECVQDMDHENMFWYRQDPGLGLRLIYFSYDVKMKEKGDIPEGYSVSREKKERFSLILESASTNQTSMYLCASSLWGREISGANVLTFGAGSRLTVL.

The chain is built from TRBV28 and TRBJ1-1; D not resolved. V lost 4 bases, J lost 0 bases, and 12 bases lay in between. The CDR3 has 15 residues. Germline loops: CDR1 MDHEN, CDR2 SYDVKM. CDR3: CASSSLLTVNTEAFF. The CDR3 DNA follows: TGTGCCAGCAGTTCGCTCCTGACGGTGAACACTGAAGCTTTCTTT. Filled out from reference TRBV28 and TRBJ1-1, the complete variable domain reads DVKVTQSSRYLVKRTGEKVFLECVQDMDHENMFWYRQDPGLGLRLIYFSYDVKMKEKGDIPEGYSVSREKKERFSLILESASTNQTSMYLCASSSLLTVNTEAFFGQGTRLTVV.

In its sample, this clone was seen a few times. The V gene is TRBV19, the J gene TRBJ1-2; 9 nucleotides agree with TRBD1. J was trimmed by 0 bases and V by 3 bases; bases with no gene match: 5. CDR3 size: 16 residues. The germline V gene encodes CDR1 LNHDA and CDR2 SQIVND (reference sequence). CDR3 sequence: CASSILGQGSNYGYTF. DNA for the CDR3: TGTGCCAGTAGTATCTTGGGACAGGGATCTAACTATGGCTACACCTTC.

This chain joins TRBV5-1 and TRBJ2-5, with D perhaps assigned TRBD1 or TRBD2 (5 bases each). CDR3 length equals 14 residues. The V gene lost 0 bases and the J gene lost 4 bases, with 10 bases spanning the gap. The germline gives CDR1 SGHRS, CDR2 YFSETQ. CDR3 DNA sequence: TGCGCCAGCAGCTTGGACGGGGCGGGAGAGACCCAGTACTTC. Amino acids: CASSLDGAGETQYF.

The rearrangement uses TRBV5-1 and TRBJ2-3; tentatively, D is TRBD2 (5 bases). V lost 4 bases and J 2 bases, leaving 11 bases between the germline ends. The CDR3 consists of 14 residues. Germline V CDR1 and CDR2: SGHRS, YFSETQ. The CDR3, as DNA: TGCGCCAGCAGCAGATCGGACTTCACAGATACGCAGTATTTT. Translated: CASSRSDFTDTQYF. The variable domain in full, with the rest retrieved from reference TRBV5-1 and TRBJ2-3, is KAGVTQTPRYLIKTRGQQVTLSCSPISGHRSVSWYQQTPGQGLQFLFEYFSETQRNKGNFPGRFSGRQFSNSRSEMNVSTLELGDSALYLCASSRSDFTDTQYFGPGTRLTVL.

The V call is TRBV5-1, the J call TRBJ2-5; 10 bases agree with TRBD2. Per germline, CDR1 SGHRS and CDR2 YFSETQ. With 4 bases clipped from V and 4 bases from J, the junction kept 7 bases outside the gene matches. The CDR3 runs 15 residues. The CDR3 region has the DNA TGCGCCAGCAGCACGGAGCGGGGGGGCCCAGAGACCCAGTACTTC. It yields the protein CASSTERGGPETQYF.

CDR3 loop: CASSGGREALTEAFF. CDR3 in DNA: TGCGCCAGCAGCGGTGGCAGGGAGGCCCTCACTGAAGCTTTCTTT. The chain recombines TRBV5-1 with TRBJ1-1, with a possible D match to TRBD1 (5 bases). The ends were cut back, 4 bases at V and 4 bases at J, with 17 bases in the middle. The CDR3 runs to 15 residues. Germline V gives CDR1 SGHRS, CDR2 YFSETQ.

This clone was counted between two and nine times. V gene TRBV7-9 combines with J gene TRBJ2-6; unclear D gene. V was shortened by 4 bases and J by 0 bases, with 16 bases between the two germline ends. CDR1 is SEHNR, CDR2 FQNEAQ, per germline (reference sequence). CDR3 length: 18 residues. The CDR3 protein is CASSSLTTVYSGANVLTF. DNA for the CDR3: TGTGCCAGCAGCTCTCTAACGACGGTTTACTCTGGGGCCAACGTCCTGACTTTC.

The rearrangement joins TRBV27 to TRBJ2-5, with TRBD1 matching over 7 bases. This CDR3 spans 13 amino acids. Germline-derived CDR1 and CDR2 are MNHEY and SMNVEV (reference sequence). Germline trimming cut 8 bases from V and 5 bases from J; bases unmatched to any gene: 8. The CDR3 bases are TGTGCCAGCCCGACAGGGCATGTTGAGACCCAGTACTTC. Encoded protein: CASPTGHVETQYF.

The chain uses TRBV30 and TRBJ1-2; D remains ambiguous. CDR3 size: 11 residues. Trimming stripped 3 bases from V and 5 bases from J, with 7 bases between. Per the germline V gene, CDR1 is GTSNPN and CDR2 is SVGIG (reference sequence). DNA of the CDR3: TGTGCCTGGAGACTAGGGTATGGCTACACCTTC. Translating it yields CAWRLGYGYTF.

DNA of the CDR3: TGTGCCAGCAGCTTCGGTTGGACTGGGGCCAACGTCCTGACTTTC. Protein product: CASSFGWTGANVLTF. The rearrangement joins TRBV7-9 to TRBJ2-6; unclear D gene. Trimming pared 3 bases from V and 2 bases from J, leaving 8 bases between. Germline V gene sequence: CDR1 SEHNR, CDR2 FQNEAQ (reference sequence). The CDR3 has 15 residues.

This chain uses TRBV4-1 with TRBJ2-5; D is tentatively TRBD1 or TRBD2 (5 bases each). The J call may be wrong; the DNA end is better matched by TRBJ2-7. The CDR3 extends over 14 amino acids. The germline gives CDR1 MGHRA, CDR2 YSYEKL. CDR3 in DNA: TGCGCCAGCAGCCGAGGGGAGAGCTCCTACGAGCAGTACTTC. The encoded protein is CASSRGESSYEQYF.

The chain combines TRBV28 with TRBJ2-1; 10 bases are a match to TRBD2. The CDR3 loop spans 16 amino acids. Germline-derived CDR1 and CDR2 are MDHEN and SYDVKM. V shed 6 bases, J shed 10 bases, and the junction held 15 bases outside the gene matches. CDR3 nucleotides: TGTGCCAGCAGGGCCCCGGGGCTAGCGGGGGTATTCGAGCAGTTCTTC. Translating gives CASRAPGLAGVFEQFF.

The chain employs TRBV11-2 and TRBJ1-2; D is unclear. The CDR3 extends over 14 amino acids. Trimming removed 1 base from V and 3 bases from J, with 9 bases in between. Germline-derived CDR1 and CDR2 are SGHAT and FQNNGV. CDR3: CASSLVPTDYGYTF. CDR3 DNA sequence: TGTGCCAGCAGCTTAGTACCCACAGACTATGGCTACACCTTC. Full variable domain (outside the CDR3, taken from reference TRBV11-2 and TRBJ1-2): EAGVAQSPRYKIIEKRQSVAFWCNPISGHATLYWYQQILGQGPKLLIQFQNNGVVDDSQLPKDRFSAERLKGVDSTLKIQPAKLEDSAVYLCASSLVPTDYGYTFGSGTRLTVV.

The rearrangement links TRBV6-5 to TRBJ1-6, with D possibly matching TRBD1 (5 bases). The CDR3 runs 14 residues. Deletions cut 2 bases from V and 6 bases from J, with 8 bases between. Looked up from germline, CDR1 is MNHEY and CDR2 is SVGAGI. The CDR3 loop reads CASSYAGSNSPLHF. CDR3 coding DNA: TGTGCCAGCAGTTACGCAGGGTCTAATTCACCCCTCCACTTT.

V gene TRBV5-1 combines with J gene TRBJ2-3, with D perhaps TRBD1 (6 bases). This CDR3 has 15 amino acids. Germline assignment: CDR1 SGHRS and CDR2 YFSETQ. The V and J ends lost 4 bases and 0 bases respectively, with 12 bases between them. The CDR3 protein is CASSGRTVSTDTQYF. CDR3 nucleotide sequence: TGCGCCAGCAGCGGAAGGACAGTTAGCACAGATACGCAGTATTTT.

The count of this clone is one. V and J are TRBV5-6 and TRBJ2-7; unclear D gene. Trimming shortened V by 4 bases and J by 5 bases, and 16 bases separated the two germline ends. CDR3 length equals 14 residues. CDR1 is SGHDT and CDR2 is YYEEEE in the germline V gene. CDR3 sequence (DNA): TGTGCCAGCAGCCCGGGCACTGCCCCAGACGAGCAGTACTTC. Its translation is CASSPGTAPDEQYF.

This chain links TRBV5-1 with TRBJ2-1, with TRBD2 matching 8 bases. The CDR3 has 15 residues. Germline CDR1 reads SGHRS; CDR2 reads YFSETQ. Losses at the gene ends were 0 bases for V and 3 bases for J; bases not matched to a gene: 2. CDR3: CASSLAGGDYNEQFF. CDR3 nucleotide sequence: TGCGCCAGCAGCTTGGCGGGAGGGGACTACAATGAGCAGTTCTTC.